A selection of T cell receptor beta chains follows, all from one sample in a study of cytomegalovirus exposure and HLA in healthy donors. This table comes from immunoSEQ multiplex PCR, and its TCRdb copy is limited to in-frame clones, with some not included. The sample yields more than 100,000 clones, roughly three fifths seen once. The sequenced sample consisted of PBMCs. The receptors shown here come from a man aged 18-30 years in good health and CMV-seronegative. Both conserved end residues are part of each CDR3. D genes are given only for firm matches. Clone size is given for some rows only: seen once, a few or many times, or a class if the clone is expanded.

TRBJ2-6 | TRBD2 | . | 16 | TRBV4-2 | TGTGCCAGCAGACTAGCGGGGCCCTCTGGGGCCAACGTCCTGACTTTC | CASRLAGPSGANVLTF
TRBJ2-7 | TRBD2 | . | 16 | TRBV11-2 | TGTGCCAGCAGTCGCCGACTAGCGGGACTCCTCTACGAGCAGTACTTC | CASSRRLAGLLYEQYF
TRBJ1-1 | TRBD1 | . | 14 | TRBV19 | TGTGCCAGTAGTACAAAAACAGGGGGTTGTGAGGCTTTCTTT | CASSTKTGGCEAFF
TRBJ1-3 | . | . | 16 | TRBV7-9 | TGTGCCAGCAGCTTCCAAACCGGGTTAGCTGGAAACACCATATATTTT | CASSFQTGLAGNTIYF
TRBJ2-1 | TRBD2 | . | 16 | TRBV6-5 | TGTGCCGGCAGTTACTCAGGACTAGCGGGGTACAATGAGCAGTTCTTC | CAGSYSGLAGYNEQFF
TRBJ1-1 | . | once | 14 | TRBV29-1 | TGCAGCGTGTTCGTCGAGGGTCGGAGGCCAGAAGCTTTCTTT | CSVFVEGRRPEAFF
TRBJ2-2 | TRBD1 | few | 18 | TRBV4-2 | TGTGCCAGCAGCCCAGAGGGCCAGGGGGCCGCGAACACCGGGGAGCTGTTTTTT | CASSPEGQGAANTGELFF
TRBJ1-1 | . | . | 15 | TRBV10-3 | TGTGCCATCAGTGAGTCGGCCGGGAGGAGGACTGAAGCTTTCTTT | CAISESAGRRTEAFF
TRBJ2-3 | . | . | 18 | TRBV5-5 | TGTGCCAGCAGCTTGGGGCCTTCGGGGATCTCCGCCACAGATACGCAGTATTTT | CASSLGPSGISATDTQYF
TRBJ1-1 | . | . | 12 | TRBV9 | TGTGCCAGCAGAGGAGAGAACACTGAAGCTTTCTTT | CASRGENTEAFF
TRBJ2-7 | TRBD1 | . | 15 | TRBV4-3 | TGCGCCAGCAGCCAGAGGACAGGGCCCTCCTACGAGCAGTACTTC | CASSQRTGPSYEQYF
TRBJ2-7 | . | few | 11 | TRBV10-2 | TGCGCCAGCAGTAACTACTACGAGCAGTACTTC | CASSNYYEQYF
TRBJ1-1 | TRBD1 | few | 15 | TRBV6-1 | TGTGCCAGCAGTGACGGGACAGCCTTGAACACTGAAGCTTTCTTT | CASSDGTALNTEAFF
TRBJ2-2 | TRBD2 | few | 16 | TRBV7-8 | TGTGCCAGCAGCTCGGGACTAGCGGTGAACACCGGGGAGCTGTTTTTT | CASSSGLAVNTGELFF
TRBJ1-3 | . | . | 11 | TRBV6-5 | TGTGCCAGCAGTGAAGTGAGCACCATATATTTT | CASSEVSTIYF
TRBJ2-5 | TRBD1 | . | 15 | TRBV2 | TGTGCCAGCAGTGCCCGGACAGGGGGCGGGGAGACCCAGTACTTC | CASSARTGGGETQYF
TRBJ1-5 | . | few | 11 | TRBV20-1 | TGCAGTGCTAGTCCGGGACTGCCCCAGCATTTT | CSASPGLPQHF
TRBJ2-7 | TRBD1 | . | 16 | TRBV7-9 | TGTGCCAGCAGCTCCAACCTCCACGGGACAGGGGACGAGCAGTACTTC | CASSSNLHGTGDEQYF
TRBJ1-6 | TRBD1 | . | 16 | TRBV27 | TGTGCCAGCAGTTTAAATACAGGGGGCGTTCATTCACCCCTCCACTTT | CASSLNTGGVHSPLHF
TRBJ1-1 | . | . | 16 | TRBV5-1 | TGCGCCAGCAGCCCCCAATGGAGCCGTGTGGCGACTGAAGCTTTCTTT | CASSPQWSRVATEAFF
TRBJ1-2 | TRBD1 | . | 13 | TRBV5-1 | TGCGCCAGCACGACAGGGACTAACTATGGCTACACCTTC | CASTTGTNYGYTF
TRBJ1-1 | TRBD1 | . | 15 | TRBV6-5 | TGTGCCAGTCTAGACTCGGGGACAGTCAACACTGAAGCTTTCTTT | CASLDSGTVNTEAFF
TRBJ2-7 | . | . | 15 | TRBV6-5 | TGTGCCAGCAGTTACTCGAGGGCAGCAACCTACGAGCAGTACTTC | CASSYSRAATYEQYF
TRBJ1-5 | TRBD1 | . | 14 | TRBV5-1 | TGCGCCAGCAGCCCGGGACAGCCCAATCAGCCCCAGCATTTT | CASSPGQPNQPQHF
TRBJ2-3 | TRBD2 | once | 15 | TRBV10-3 | TGTGCCATCAGTGGCGGGGGGCCCAGCACAGATACGCAGTATTTT | CAISGGGPSTDTQYF
TRBJ2-1 | . | once | 16 | TRBV9 | TGTGCCAGCAGCGTTGTAGACTCCCTTAATAAGAATGAGCAGTTCTTC | CASSVVDSLNKNEQFF
TRBJ2-1 | TRBD2 | . | 15 | TRBV19 | TGTGCCAGTATTTCGACTAGCGGGAGATTCAATGAGCAGTTCTTC | CASISTSGRFNEQFF
TRBJ2-1 | TRBD2 | . | 19 | TRBV9 | TGTGCCAGCAGCGTAGGATCGAAAGGGCCCGGGAGGGCTTTAGGTGAGCAGTTCTTC | CASSVGSKGPGRALGEQFF
TRBJ2-7 | . | . | 14 | TRBV7-6 | TGTGCCAGCAGCTTAAGTCCGGGGACCTACGAGCAGTACTTC | CASSLSPGTYEQYF
TRBJ2-7 | TRBD1 | once | 15 | TRBV6-1 | TGTGCCAGCAGGCCGGGACAGGGGTCCTCCTACGAGCAGTACTTC | CASRPGQGSSYEQYF
TRBJ2-2 | TRBD2 | . | 17 | TRBV11-2 | TGTGCCACCCGGGGTGTTGAGAGCGGGGGATCCACCGGGGAGCTGTTTTTT | CATRGVESGGSTGELFF